This T cell receptor (beta chain) was profiled in a study of T cell changes during pregnancy in multiple sclerosis. TCRdb keeps only in-frame clones here, not all; method: immunoSEQ multiplex PCR. The sample has 35,000 to 55,000 clones, around 89% seen once. In germline, CDR1 is PRHDT, CDR2 FYEKMQ (reference sequence). V shed 4 bases and J shed 4 bases, with 17 bases lying between them. The CDR3 covers 15 residues. The sample here was CD8+ T cells from peripheral blood mononuclear cells, taken after pregnancy. The sequence was collected from a female donor in good health, enrolled as a control in a pregnancy study. The chain recombines TRBV13 with TRBJ2-7; a weak D match, TRBD1 (6 bases). Written as DNA, the CDR3 is TGTGCCAGCAGCTCCCTTGGGGGCAATTCATACGAGCAGTACTTC. It translates to CASSSLGGNSYEQYF.